One sample yielded the 2 T cell receptor beta chains listed below, sequenced in a study of shared clonotypes between healthy human individuals. Data came from immunoSEQ multiplex PCR; TCRdb stores just in-frame clones and leaves some out. The profile covers about 1.1 million clones, with 60% to 80% appearing a single time and 0.89% taken by the ten largest. Material for sequencing was memory CD4+ T cells from PBMCs. Subset denoted: CD45RA-negative fraction. The receptors stem from a man aged 18-30 years in good health. Some clones in this sample may be carry-over from other donors' samples.

J is TRBJ1-4 and V is TRBV5-1; the D is unclear. The CDR3 has 14 amino acids. V was cut by 0 bases and J by 3 bases, with 6 bases left in between. Germline lookup yields CDR1 SGHRS and CDR2 YFSETQ. The CDR3: CASSLGHANEKLFF. CDR3 coding DNA: TGCGCCAGCAGCTTGGGGCACGCTAATGAAAAACTGTTTTTT.

The sample holds one count of this clone. V is TRBV5-6 and J is TRBJ2-4; 13 bases are a match to TRBD2. This CDR3 is built from 17 residues. The germline gives CDR1 SGHDT, CDR2 YYEEEE. Trimming at V came to 4 bases and at J to 0 bases, leaving 4 bases not matched to a gene. The CDR3 bases are TGTGCCAGCAGCCCGGGACTAGCGGGGCTAGCCAAAAACATTCAGTACTTC. Its translation is CASSPGLAGLAKNIQYF.